The 3 T cell receptor beta chains presented below share a single source sample, sequenced in a study of beta chain features in type 1 diabetes. Study-level results: In all four CD4+ subsets, TCRB CDR3 length was significantly, moderately reduced in type 1 diabetes.

Sequenced material consisted of expressed TCRB transcripts (all of the isolated RNA was reverse transcribed). Clones were read by immunoSEQ multiplex PCR, and TCRdb kept only the in-frame ones, dropping some. The table shows about 650,000 clones, with around 12% occurring only once. For these TCRs, the target antigens are not known. Sequenced sample: naive CD4+ T cells from blood. These receptors all stem from a young man with type 1 diabetes.

This clone was seen a few times. This CDR3 is CAIQDRGGEKLFF. The CDR3 DNA sequence: TGTGCCATCCAAGACAGGGGAGGAGAAAAACTGTTTTTT. The V gene is TRBV10-3, the J gene TRBJ1-4; TRBD1 aligns across 8 bases. CDR3 size: 13 residues. The V and J ends lost 8 bases and 8 bases, in that order; junction bases with no gene match: 7. The germline CDR1 and CDR2 sequences are ENHRY and SYGVKD.

Remarks on this clone: The same CDR3 also results from other DNA sequences found in this sample. The chain has TRBV7-9 and TRBJ2-7; D not certain. Per germline, CDR1 SEHNR and CDR2 FQNEAQ (reference sequence). The CDR3 totals 12 residues. The V and J ends lost 3 bases and 2 bases respectively, with 5 bases between them. The CDR3, as DNA: TGTGCCAGCAGCTTGGGGACCTACGAGCAGTACTTC. Encoded protein: CASSLGTYEQYF.

This clone was observed a handful of times. As DNA, the CDR3 is TGTGCCAGTAGTATAAGGGGGAACGGCTACACCTTC. Translated, it gives CASSIRGNGYTF. The chain combines TRBV19 with TRBJ1-2, with TRBD1 as a possible D gene (6 bases). Trimming stripped 2 bases from V and 8 bases from J, with 9 bases between. This CDR3 comprises 12 residues. The V gene's germline CDR1 is LNHDA and CDR2 SQIVND (reference sequence). Supplemented by reference TRBV19 and TRBJ1-2, the full variable domain reads DGGITQSPKYLFRKEGQNVTLSCEQNLNHDAMYWYRQDPGQGLRLIYYSQIVNDFQKGDIAEGYSVSREKKESFPLTVTSAQKNPTAFYLCASSIRGNGYTFGSGTRLTVV.